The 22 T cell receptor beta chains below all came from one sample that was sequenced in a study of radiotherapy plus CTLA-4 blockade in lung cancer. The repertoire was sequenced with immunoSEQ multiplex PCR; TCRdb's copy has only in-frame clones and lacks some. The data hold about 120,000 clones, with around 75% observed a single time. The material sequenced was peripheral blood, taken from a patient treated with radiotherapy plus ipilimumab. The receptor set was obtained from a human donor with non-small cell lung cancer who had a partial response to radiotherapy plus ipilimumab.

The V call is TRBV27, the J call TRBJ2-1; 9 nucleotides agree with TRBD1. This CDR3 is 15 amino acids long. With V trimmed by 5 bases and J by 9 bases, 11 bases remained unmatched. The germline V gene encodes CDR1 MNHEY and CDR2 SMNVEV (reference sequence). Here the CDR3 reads CASSPGTGFDTEQFF. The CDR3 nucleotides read TGTGCCAGCAGTCCCGGGACAGGGTTTGACACTGAGCAGTTCTTC.

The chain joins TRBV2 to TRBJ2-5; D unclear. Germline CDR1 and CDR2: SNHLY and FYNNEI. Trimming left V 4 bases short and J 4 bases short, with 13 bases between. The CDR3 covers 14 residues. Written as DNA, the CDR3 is TGTGCCAGCAGTGTACAAGGTCGGAGAGAGACCCAGTACTTC. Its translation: CASSVQGRRETQYF.

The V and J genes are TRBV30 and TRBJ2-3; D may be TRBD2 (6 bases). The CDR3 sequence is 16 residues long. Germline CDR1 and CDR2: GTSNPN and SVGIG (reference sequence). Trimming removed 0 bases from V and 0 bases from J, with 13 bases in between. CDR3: CAWSVLRGASTDTQYF. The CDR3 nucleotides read TGTGCCTGGAGTGTCCTTCGCGGGGCAAGCACAGATACGCAGTATTTT. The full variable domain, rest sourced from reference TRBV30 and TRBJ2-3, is SQTIHQWPATLVQPVGSPLSLECTVEGTSNPNLYWYRQAAGRGLQLLFYSVGIGQISSEVPQNLSASRPQDRQFILSSKKLLLSDSGFYLCAWSVLRGASTDTQYFGPGTRLTVL.

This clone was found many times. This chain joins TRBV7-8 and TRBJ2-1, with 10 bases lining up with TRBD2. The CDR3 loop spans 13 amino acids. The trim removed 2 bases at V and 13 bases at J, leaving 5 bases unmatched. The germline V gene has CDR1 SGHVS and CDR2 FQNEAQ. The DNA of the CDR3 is TGTGCCAGCAGCTTACCTAGCGGGAGAGAACAGTTCTTC. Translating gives CASSLPSGREQFF. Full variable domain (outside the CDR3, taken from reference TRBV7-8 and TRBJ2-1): GAGVSQSPRYKVAKRGQDVALRCDPISGHVSLFWYQQALGQGPEFLTYFQNEAQLDKSGLPSDRFFAERPEGSVSTLKIQRTQQEDSAVYLCASSLPSGREQFFGPGTRLTVL.

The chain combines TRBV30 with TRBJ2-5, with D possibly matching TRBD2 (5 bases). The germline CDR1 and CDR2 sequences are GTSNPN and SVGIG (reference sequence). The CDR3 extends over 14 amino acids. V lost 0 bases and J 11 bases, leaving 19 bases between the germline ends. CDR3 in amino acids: CAWSVLGGPGEQYF. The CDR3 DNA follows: TGTGCCTGGAGTGTTTTAGGTGGGCCCGGGGAGCAGTACTTC.

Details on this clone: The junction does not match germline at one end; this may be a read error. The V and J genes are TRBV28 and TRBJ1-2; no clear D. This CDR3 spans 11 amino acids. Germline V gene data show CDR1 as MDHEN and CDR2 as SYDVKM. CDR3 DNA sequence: TGTGCCAGCAGTCCAGACTATGGCCACACCTTC. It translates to CASSPDYGHTF.

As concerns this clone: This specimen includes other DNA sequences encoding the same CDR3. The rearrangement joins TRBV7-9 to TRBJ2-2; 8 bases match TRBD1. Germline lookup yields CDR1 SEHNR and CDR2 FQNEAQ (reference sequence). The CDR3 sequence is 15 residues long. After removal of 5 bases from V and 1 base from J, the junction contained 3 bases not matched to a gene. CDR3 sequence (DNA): TGTGCCAGCAGCCCCGGGACAGGGAACACCGGGGAGCTGTTTTTT. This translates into CASSPGTGNTGELFF.

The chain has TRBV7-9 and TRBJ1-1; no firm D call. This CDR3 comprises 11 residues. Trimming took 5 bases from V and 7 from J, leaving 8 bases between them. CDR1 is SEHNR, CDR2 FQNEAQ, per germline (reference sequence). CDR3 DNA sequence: TGTGCCAGCAGCCCCGTTGTTGAAGCTTTCTTT. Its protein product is CASSPVVEAFF. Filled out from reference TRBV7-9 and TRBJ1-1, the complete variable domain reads DTGVSQNPRHKITKRGQNVTFRCDPISEHNRLYWYRQTLGQGPEFLTYFQNEAQLEKSRLLSDRFSAERPKGSFSTLEIQRTEQGDSAMYLCASSPVVEAFFGQGTRLTVV.

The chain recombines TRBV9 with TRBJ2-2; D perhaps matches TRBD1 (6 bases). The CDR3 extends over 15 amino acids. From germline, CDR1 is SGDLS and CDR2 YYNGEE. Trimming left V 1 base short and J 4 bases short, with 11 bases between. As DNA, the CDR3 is TGTGCCAGCAGCGTACAGGGGTCGGGCACCGGGGAGCTGTTTTTT. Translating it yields CASSVQGSGTGELFF.

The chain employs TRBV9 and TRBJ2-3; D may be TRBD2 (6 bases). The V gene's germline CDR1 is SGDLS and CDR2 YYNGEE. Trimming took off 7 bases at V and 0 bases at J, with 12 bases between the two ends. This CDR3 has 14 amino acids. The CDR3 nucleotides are TGTGCCAGCGGAGGCGGGGATAGCACAGATACGCAGTATTTT. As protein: CASGGGDSTDTQYF.

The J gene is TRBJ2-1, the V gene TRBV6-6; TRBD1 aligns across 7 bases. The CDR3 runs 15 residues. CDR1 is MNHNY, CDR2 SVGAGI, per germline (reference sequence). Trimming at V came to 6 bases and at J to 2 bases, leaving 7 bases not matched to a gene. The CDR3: CASSLGQAPYNEQFF. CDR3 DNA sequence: TGTGCCAGCAGCCTCGGACAGGCCCCCTACAATGAGCAGTTCTTC.

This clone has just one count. The CDR3 DNA sequence: TGTGCCAGCAGTGAAGCGCTCTCAGGGGGCGAAGAAAACTATGGCTACACCTTC. It is translated as CASSEALSGGEENYGYTF. V and J are TRBV6-1 and TRBJ1-2, with 8 bases that match TRBD1. V lost 0 bases and J lost 2; bases outside the gene matches: 11. CDR1 is MNHNS and CDR2 is SASEGT in the germline V gene. The CDR3 is 18 residues long.

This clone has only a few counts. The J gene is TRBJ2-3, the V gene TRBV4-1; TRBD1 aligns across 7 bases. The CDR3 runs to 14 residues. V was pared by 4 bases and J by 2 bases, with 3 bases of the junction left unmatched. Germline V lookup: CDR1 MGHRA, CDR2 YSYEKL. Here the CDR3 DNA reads TGCGCCAGCAGCCGGGACAGATACACAGATACGCAGTATTTT. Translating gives CASSRDRYTDTQYF.

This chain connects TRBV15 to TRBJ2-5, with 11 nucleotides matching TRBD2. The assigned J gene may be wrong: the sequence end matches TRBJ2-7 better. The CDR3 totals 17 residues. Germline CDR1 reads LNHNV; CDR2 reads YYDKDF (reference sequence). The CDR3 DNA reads TGTGCCACCAGCAGAAAGCGTACTAGCGGGAGTAAAGACGAGCAGTACTTC. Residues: CATSRKRTSGSKDEQYF.

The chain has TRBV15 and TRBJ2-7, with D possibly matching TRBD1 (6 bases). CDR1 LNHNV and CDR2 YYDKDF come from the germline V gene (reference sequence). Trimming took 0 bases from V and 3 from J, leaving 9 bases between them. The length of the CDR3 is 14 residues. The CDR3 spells CATSRDTRGYEQYV. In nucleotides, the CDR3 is TGTGCCACCAGCAGAGACACCAGGGGCTACGAGCAGTACGTC.

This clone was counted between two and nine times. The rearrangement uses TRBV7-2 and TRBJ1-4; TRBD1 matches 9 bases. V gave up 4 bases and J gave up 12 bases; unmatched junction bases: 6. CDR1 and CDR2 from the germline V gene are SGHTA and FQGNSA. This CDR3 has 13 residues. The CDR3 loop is CASSSGQGLELFF. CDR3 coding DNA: TGTGCCAGCAGCTCGGGACAGGGATTGGAACTGTTTTTT.

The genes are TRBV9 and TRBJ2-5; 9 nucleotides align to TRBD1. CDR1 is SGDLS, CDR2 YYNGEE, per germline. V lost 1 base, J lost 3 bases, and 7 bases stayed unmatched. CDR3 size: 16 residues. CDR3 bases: TGTGCCAGCAGCGTACGTCCCGGGACAGGGAAAGAGACCCAGTACTTC. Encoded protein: CASSVRPGTGKETQYF. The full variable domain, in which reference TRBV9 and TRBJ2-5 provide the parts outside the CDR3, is DSGVTQTPKHLITATGQRVTLRCSPRSGDLSVYWYQQSLDQGLQFLIQYYNGEERAKGNILERFSAQQFPDLHSELNLSSLELGDSALYFCASSVRPGTGKETQYFGPGTRLLVL.

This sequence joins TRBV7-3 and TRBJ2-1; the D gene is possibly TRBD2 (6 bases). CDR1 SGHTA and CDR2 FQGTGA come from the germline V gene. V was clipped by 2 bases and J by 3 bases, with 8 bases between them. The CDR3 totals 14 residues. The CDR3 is CASSLGRDYNEQFF. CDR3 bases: TGTGCCAGCAGCTTAGGGCGGGACTACAATGAGCAGTTCTTC.

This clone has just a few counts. In nucleotides, the CDR3 is TGTGCCAGCAGTCAGAGGACAGGGAACGAGCAGTACTTC. Translating gives CASSQRTGNEQYF. The gene calls are TRBV6-5 and TRBJ2-7; 8 bases map to TRBD1. Trimming cost V 5 bases and J 5 bases; bases outside gene matches: 5. The CDR3 loop spans 13 amino acids. Germline V gene data show CDR1 as MNHEY and CDR2 as SVGAGI.

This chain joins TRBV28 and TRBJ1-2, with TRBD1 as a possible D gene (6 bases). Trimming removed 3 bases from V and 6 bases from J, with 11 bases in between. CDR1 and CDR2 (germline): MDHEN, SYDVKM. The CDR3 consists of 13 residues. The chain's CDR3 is CASSFRGGHGYTF. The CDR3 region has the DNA TGTGCCAGCAGTTTTCGAGGGGGACATGGCTACACCTTC.

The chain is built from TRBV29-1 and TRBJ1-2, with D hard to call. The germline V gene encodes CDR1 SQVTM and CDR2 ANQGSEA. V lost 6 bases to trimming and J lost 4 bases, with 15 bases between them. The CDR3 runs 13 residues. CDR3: CSVGIGAAYGYTF. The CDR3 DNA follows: TGCAGCGTGGGTATAGGAGCGGCCTATGGCTACACCTTC.

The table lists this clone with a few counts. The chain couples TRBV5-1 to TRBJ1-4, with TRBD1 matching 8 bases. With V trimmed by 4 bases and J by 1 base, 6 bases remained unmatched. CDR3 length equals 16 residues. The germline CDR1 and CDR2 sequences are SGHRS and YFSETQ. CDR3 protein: CASSPQGAGTNEKLFF. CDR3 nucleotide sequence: TGCGCCAGCAGCCCGCAGGGGGCGGGAACTAATGAAAAACTGTTTTTT.